The source of this TCR beta chain is a study of human T cells and chemical hapten exposure. Study details: The patients were mostly female; they had alopecia areata, totalis or universalis.

V was trimmed by 0 bases and J by 3 bases, leaving 9 bases between them. Germline V gene lookup returns CDR1 MNHEY and CDR2 SVGAGI. The CDR3 loop spans 14 amino acids. This clonotype was seen a handful of times. Sample time point: patch test 1, 2 weeks after DPC sensitization. Regarding treatment: therapeutic diphenylcyclopropenone sensitization with weekly scalp DPC. TCRdb passed the RACE reads through MiXCR, listing each CDR3 protein once. There are approximately 80,000 distinct CDR3 sequences in the sample; about 10% occur only once, and around 4.4% lies in the top ten. Sequencing used whole blood, obtained in connection with sensitization to the hapten diphenylcyclopropenone (DPC). This TCR came from a woman between 50 and 59 years old with alopecia areata. Some clones in this sample may be carry-over from other donors' samples. The chain links TRBV6-5 to TRBJ2-7, with D perhaps TRBD2 (5 bases). CDR3 amino acids: CASSYSAGSYEQYF. The CDR3 nucleotides are TGTGCCAGCAGTTACTCGGCGGGTAGCTACGAGCAGTACTTC.